These T cell receptor beta chains were read from a single sample in a study of T cell repertoires in cytomegalovirus infection. TCRdb re-called the reads with MiXCR, one entry per CDR3 protein. The sample yields about 300,000 distinct CDR3 sequences, 8% to 10% seen once. Sequencing input: PBMCs. The receptors were sampled from a human donor in good health (CMV status not recorded). Some clones in this sample may be carry-over from other donors' samples. Both conserved end residues are part of each CDR3. D genes are given only for firm matches. Clone size is shown for a subset of rows, as once, few, many or a class of expanded clone.

>TRBV4-2|few|TRBJ2-3|-
CASSPLSWARTDTQYF
TGTGCCAGCAGCCCCCTCTCTTGGGCACGCACAGATACGCAGTATTTT
>TRBV6-1|many|TRBJ2-2|-
CASSHKQGGKTGELFF
TGTGCCAGCAGTCATAAACAGGGAGGGAAAACCGGGGAGCTGTTTTTT
>TRBV11-3|many|TRBJ2-1|TRBD1
CASSARDRGSYNEQFF
TGTGCCAGCAGCGCCCGGGACAGGGGTTCCTACAATGAGCAGTTCTTC
>TRBV19|few|TRBJ2-1|-
CASTETVPRHWFF
TGTGCCAGTACGGAGACCGTCCCGAGGCATTGGTTCTTC
>TRBV11-3|many|TRBJ2-4|TRBD1
CASSFRDRGPIAKNIQYF
TGTGCCAGCAGCTTCCGGGACAGGGGACCTATAGCCAAAAACATTCAGTACTTC
>TRBV10-2|many|TRBJ2-6|TRBD1
CASSEPRDSSIAGANVLTF
TGCGCCAGCAGTGAGCCTAGGGACAGTTCCATCGCTGGGGCCAACGTCCTGACTTTC
>TRBV6-2/TRBV6-3|many|TRBJ2-5|-
CATRGTGKETQYF
TGTGCCACCAGGGGTACAGGGAAAGAGACCCAGTACTTC
>TRBV6-2/TRBV6-3|-|TRBJ1-4|TRBD1
CASSGQGAEKLFF
TGTGCCAGCAGCGGACAGGGCGCTGAAAAACTGTTTTTT
>TRBV28|few|TRBJ1-5|-
CASRNVAGSTGSNQPQHF
TGTGCCAGCAGAAACGTGGCAGGTAGTACAGGAAGCAATCAGCCCCAGCATTTT
>TRBV7-2|many|TRBJ2-1|TRBD2
CASSLGARRGGFEQFF
TGTGCCAGCAGCTTAGGGGCCCGGCGGGGGGGCTTCGAGCAGTTCTTC
>TRBV2|many|TRBJ1-6|TRBD1
CASSGQGSNSPLHF
TGTGCCAGCAGTGGACAGGGGAGCAATTCACCCCTCCACTTT
>TRBV12-3/TRBV12-4|-|TRBJ2-2|-
CASRPVGGELFF
TGTGCCAGCAGACCCGTTGGCGGGGAGCTGTTTTTT
>TRBV18|-|TRBJ1-2|-
CASSPPDRIYTF
TGTGCCAGCTCACCACCGGACCGGATCTACACCTTC
>TRBV19|many|TRBJ2-3|TRBD2
CASSSLLAGGRDTQYF
TGTGCCAGTAGTTCCCTTCTAGCGGGGGGTAGAGATACGCAGTATTTT
>TRBV11-3|-|TRBJ2-2|-
CASSLVKPANTGELFF
TGTGCCAGCAGCCTCGTAAAGCCAGCGAACACCGGGGAGCTGTTTTTT
>TRBV6-6|many|TRBJ2-3|TRBD1
CASSYGQGAASTDTQYF
TGTGCCAGCAGTTACGGACAGGGCGCAGCTAGCACAGATACGCAGTATTTT
>TRBV5-6|many|TRBJ2-2|-
CASSSGGSGGELFF
TGTGCCAGCAGCTCCGGAGGATCGGGCGGGGAGCTGTTTTTT
>TRBV10-3|-|TRBJ2-3|-
CAISEDRFTDTQYF
TGTGCCATCAGTGAGGACAGATTCACAGATACGCAGTATTTT
>TRBV19|-|TRBJ2-2|-
CASRLTGKDTGELFF
TGTGCCAGTAGGCTGACTGGAAAGGACACCGGGGAGCTGTTTTTT
>TRBV6-2/TRBV6-3|many|TRBJ2-1|TRBD2
CASSQSGGRSYNEQFF
TGTGCCAGCAGCCAAAGCGGGGGGCGCTCCTACAATGAGCAGTTCTTC
>TRBV25-1|few|TRBJ2-2|-
CASKEQSAGELFF
TGTGCCAGCAAGGAGCAGTCTGCCGGGGAGCTGTTTTTT
>TRBV5-5|-|TRBJ2-5|-
CASSFMPSGLETQYF
TGTGCCAGCAGCTTCATGCCGTCTGGGTTGGAGACCCAGTACTTC
>TRBV29-1|many|TRBJ2-5|-
CSVDLQETQYF
TGCAGCGTTGATCTCCAAGAGACCCAGTACTTC
>TRBV2|-|TRBJ2-1|-
CASNPPGLKQFF
TGTGCCAGCAACCCGCCGGGACTTAAGCAGTTCTTC
>TRBV5-1|many|TRBJ1-6|TRBD1
CASSETGLVNSPLHF
TGCGCCAGCAGCGAGACAGGGTTAGTAAATTCACCCCTCCACTTT
>TRBV20-1|few|TRBJ2-7|-
CSVKTGGENEQYF
TGCAGTGTTAAAACAGGGGGGGAAAACGAGCAGTACTTC
>TRBV5-6|many|TRBJ1-4|-
CASSSTTDRRATNEKLFF
TGTGCCAGCAGCTCCACCACCGATAGAAGAGCAACTAATGAAAAACTGTTTTTT
>TRBV7-2|many|TRBJ1-1|-
CASRGGTEAFF
TGTGCCTCCCGAGGGGGCACTGAAGCTTTCTTT
>TRBV12-3/TRBV12-4|many|TRBJ2-2|-
CASSLRRRTNTGELFF
TGTGCCAGCAGTTTACGGAGGAGAACGAACACCGGGGAGCTGTTTTTT
>TRBV7-2|many|TRBJ1-5|-
CASSFSREDRNQPQHF
TGTGCCAGCAGCTTCTCTCGGGAGGACCGCAATCAGCCCCAGCATTTT
>TRBV2|many|TRBJ1-5|-
CASSEGQFNQPQHF
TGTGCCAGCAGTGAAGGCCAGTTCAATCAGCCCCAGCATTTT
>TRBV6-6|many|TRBJ2-2|TRBD2
CASKTSGVGELFF
TGTGCCAGCAAGACTAGCGGGGTCGGGGAGCTGTTTTTT
>TRBV2|many|TRBJ1-2|TRBD1
CASSEFETGNGYTF
TGTGCCAGCAGTGAATTCGAGACAGGGAATGGCTACACCTTC
>TRBV7-8|many|TRBJ2-2|-
CASSVRGGPGELFF
TGTGCCAGCAGCGTCCGAGGCGGGCCCGGGGAGCTGTTTTTT
>TRBV20-1|-|TRBJ2-7|TRBD1
CSARAIRDSSYEQYF
TGCAGTGCTAGAGCTATCCGGGACAGCTCCTACGAGCAGTACTTC
>TRBV2|-|TRBJ2-7|TRBD1
CASRANDRGYEQYF
TGTGCCAGCAGGGCTAATGACAGGGGCTACGAGCAGTACTTC
>TRBV20-1|-|TRBJ1-2|TRBD1
CSARGQGADYGYTF
TGCAGTGCTAGAGGACAGGGGGCAGACTATGGCTACACCTTC
>TRBV11-3|many|TRBJ1-1|-
CASSSSPTNTEAFF
TGTGCCAGCAGCTCAAGTCCCACGAACACTGAAGCTTTCTTT
>TRBV28|many|TRBJ2-2|-
CASSSGSRGAGELFF
TGTGCCAGCAGTTCCGGTTCCAGGGGCGCCGGGGAGCTGTTTTTT
>TRBV2|-|TRBJ2-1|-
CASLDLGRNEQFF
TGTGCCAGCCTAGACCTAGGTCGTAATGAGCAGTTCTTC
>TRBV12-3/TRBV12-4|many|TRBJ2-7|TRBD1
CASSASGGPTYEQYF
TGTGCCAGCAGCGCGTCAGGGGGCCCGACCTACGAGCAGTACTTC
>TRBV11-3|many|TRBJ2-5|-
CASSSRPETQYF
TGTGCCAGCAGCTCCCGTCCGGAGACCCAGTACTTC
>TRBV25-1|-|TRBJ1-1|-
CASSRWGIDTEAFF
TGTGCCAGCAGCCGGTGGGGCATTGACACTGAAGCTTTCTTT
>TRBV5-5|many|TRBJ1-2|-
CASSLEWGYTF
TGTGCCAGCAGCTTGGAGTGGGGCTACACCTTC
>TRBV6-1|many|TRBJ2-2|TRBD2
CASSESLAGAGELFF
TGTGCCAGCAGTGAAAGCCTAGCGGGGGCCGGGGAGCTGTTTTTT
>TRBV20-1|many|TRBJ1-1|TRBD1
CSARGGDRPNTEAFF
TGCAGTGCTAGAGGGGGGGACAGGCCTAACACTGAAGCTTTCTTT
>TRBV6-6|-|TRBJ2-1|-
CASSYPPGNEQFF
TGTGCCAGCAGTTATCCCCCGGGTAATGAGCAGTTCTTC
>TRBV28|many|TRBJ1-4|-
CASSLLAVGTNEKLFF
TGTGCCAGCAGTTTATTGGCCGTAGGAACTAATGAAAAACTGTTTTTT
>TRBV6-4|many|TRBJ2-1|TRBD1
CASSDSGTGTYNEQFF
TGTGCCAGCAGTGACTCAGGGACAGGGACCTACAATGAGCAGTTCTTC
>TRBV20-1|few|TRBJ2-1|TRBD2
CSARDGGGAAGEQFF
TGCAGTGCTAGAGATGGCGGGGGGGCCGCGGGTGAGCAGTTCTTC
>TRBV7-6|few|TRBJ1-5|-
CASSLGGPGANQPQHF
TGTGCCAGCAGCTTAGGGGGACCGGGGGCCAATCAGCCCCAGCATTTT
>TRBV7-9|-|TRBJ2-3|TRBD1
CASSLGTGSFTDTQYF
TGTGCCAGCAGCTTAGGGACAGGATCCTTCACAGATACGCAGTATTTT
>TRBV2|few|TRBJ1-1|TRBD1
CASKRTGNTEAFF
TGTGCCAGCAAAAGGACAGGGAACACTGAAGCTTTCTTT
>TRBV6-2/TRBV6-3|many|TRBJ2-2|-
CASSYGGHTGELFF
TGTGCCAGCAGTTACGGGGGGCACACCGGGGAGCTGTTTTTT